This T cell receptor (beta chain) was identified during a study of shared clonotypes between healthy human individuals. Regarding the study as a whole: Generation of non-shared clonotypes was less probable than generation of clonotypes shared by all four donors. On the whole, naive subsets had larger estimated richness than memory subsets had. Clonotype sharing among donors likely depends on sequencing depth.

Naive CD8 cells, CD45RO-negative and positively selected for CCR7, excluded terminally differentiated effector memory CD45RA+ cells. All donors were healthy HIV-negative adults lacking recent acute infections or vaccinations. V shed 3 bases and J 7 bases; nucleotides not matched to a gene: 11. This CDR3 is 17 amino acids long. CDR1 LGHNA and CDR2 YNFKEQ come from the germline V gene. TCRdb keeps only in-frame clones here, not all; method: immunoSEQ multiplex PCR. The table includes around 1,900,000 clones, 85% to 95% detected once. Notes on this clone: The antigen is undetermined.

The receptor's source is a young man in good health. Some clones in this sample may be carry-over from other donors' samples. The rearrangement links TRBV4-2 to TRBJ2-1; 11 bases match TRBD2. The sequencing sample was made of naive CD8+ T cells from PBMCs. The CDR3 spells CASSHHIAGGPGNEQFF. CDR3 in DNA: TGTGCCAGCAGCCACCACATAGCGGGAGGGCCGGGGAATGAGCAGTTCTTC.